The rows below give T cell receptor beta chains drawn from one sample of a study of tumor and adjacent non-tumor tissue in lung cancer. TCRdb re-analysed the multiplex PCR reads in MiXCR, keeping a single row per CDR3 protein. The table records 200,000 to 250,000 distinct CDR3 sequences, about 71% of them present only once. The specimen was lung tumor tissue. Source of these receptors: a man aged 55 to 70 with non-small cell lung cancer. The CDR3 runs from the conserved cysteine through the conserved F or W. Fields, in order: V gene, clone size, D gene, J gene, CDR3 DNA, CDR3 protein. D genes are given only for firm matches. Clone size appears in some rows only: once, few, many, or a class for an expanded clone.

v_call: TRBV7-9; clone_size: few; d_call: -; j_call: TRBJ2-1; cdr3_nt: TGTGCCAGCAGCTCCCCCGAGGGGGGGCCGAATGAGCAGTTCTTC; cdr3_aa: CASSSPEGGPNEQFF
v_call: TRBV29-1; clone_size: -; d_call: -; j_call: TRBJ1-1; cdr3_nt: TGCAGCATTTTTCCCAGGGCCAACACTGAAACTTTCTTT; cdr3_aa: CSIFPRANTETFF
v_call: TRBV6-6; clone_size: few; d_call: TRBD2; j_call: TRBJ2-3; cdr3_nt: TGTGCCAGCAGTTACTCGACTAGCGGGACAGATACGCAGTATTTT; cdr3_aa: CASSYSTSGTDTQYF
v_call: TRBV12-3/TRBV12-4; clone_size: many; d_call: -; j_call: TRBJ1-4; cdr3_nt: TGTGCCAGCAGTTTACGGGGGCTTGGGAATGAAAAACTGTTTTTT; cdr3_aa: CASSLRGLGNEKLFF
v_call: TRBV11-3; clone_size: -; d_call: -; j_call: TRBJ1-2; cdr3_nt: TGCGTCAGCAGCTTAGAGCAGACCTATGGCTACACCTTC; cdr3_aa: CVSSLEQTYGYTF
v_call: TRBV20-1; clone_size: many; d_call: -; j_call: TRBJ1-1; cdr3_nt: TGCAGTGCTAGAATTAGGAACACTGAAGCTTTCTTT; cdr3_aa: CSARIRNTEAFF
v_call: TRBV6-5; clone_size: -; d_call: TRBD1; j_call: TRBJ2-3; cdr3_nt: TGTGCCAGCAATTACCTCGCAAGAGGGACAGCGGATACGCAGTATTTT; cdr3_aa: CASNYLARGTADTQYF
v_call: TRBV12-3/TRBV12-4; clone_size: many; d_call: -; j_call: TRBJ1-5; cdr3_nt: TGTGCCAGCAGTTTTTCACAGGGTTTTCAGCCCCAGCATTTT; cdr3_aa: CASSFSQGFQPQHF
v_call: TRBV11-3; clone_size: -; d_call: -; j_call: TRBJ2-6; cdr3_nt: TGTGCCAGCAGCTTAGGCATCCCATGGCAGGACACGACCTACGTCCCGACTTTC; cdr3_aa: CASSLGIPWQDTTYVPTF
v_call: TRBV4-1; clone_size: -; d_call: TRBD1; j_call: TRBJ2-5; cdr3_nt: TGCGCCAGCAGTCCGAACAGGGGCCGGGACCAAGATACCCAGTACTTC; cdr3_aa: CASSPNRGRDQDTQYF
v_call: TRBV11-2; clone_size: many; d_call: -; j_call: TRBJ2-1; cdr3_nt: TGTGCCAGCAGCTTAGATCATGAGTTATACAATGAGCAGTTCTTC; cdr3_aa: CASSLDHELYNEQFF
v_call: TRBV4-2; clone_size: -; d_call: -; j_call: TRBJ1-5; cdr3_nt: TGTGCCAGCAGCCAAGTGGGGGGAGGGCAGCCCCAGCATTTT; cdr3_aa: CASSQVGGGQPQHF
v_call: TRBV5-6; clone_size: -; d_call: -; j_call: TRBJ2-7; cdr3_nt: TGTACCAGCAGCTTCCGAGCGATCCACGAGCAGTACTTC; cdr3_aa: CTSSFRAIHEQYF
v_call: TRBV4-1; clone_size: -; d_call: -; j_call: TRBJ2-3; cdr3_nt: TGCGCCAGCAGCCATCAACTAACGAGGACAGATACGCAGTATTTT; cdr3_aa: CASSHQLTRTDTQYF
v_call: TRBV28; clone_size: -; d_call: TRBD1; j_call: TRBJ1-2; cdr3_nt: TGTGCCAGCAGACAGGGACAGCTCTATGGCTACACCTTC; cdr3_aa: CASRQGQLYGYTF
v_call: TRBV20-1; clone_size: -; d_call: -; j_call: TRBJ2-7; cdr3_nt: TGCAGTGCTAGTCTCCTCCCCTACCATGAGCAGTACTTC; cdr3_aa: CSASLLPYHEQYF
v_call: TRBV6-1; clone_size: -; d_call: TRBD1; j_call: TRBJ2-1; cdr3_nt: TGTGCCAGCATGGACAGGACAGGGGGCGGGATTGAGCAGTTCTTC; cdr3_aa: CASMDRTGGGIEQFF
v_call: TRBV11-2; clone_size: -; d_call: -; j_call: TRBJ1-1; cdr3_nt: TGTGACAGCAGCTTAGTTGAGAACACTGAAGCTATCTTT; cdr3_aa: CDSSLVENTEAIF
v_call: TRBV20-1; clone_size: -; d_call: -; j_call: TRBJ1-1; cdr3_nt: TGCAGTGCTAGGCGGACGGATAGACGAGAAGCTTTCTTT; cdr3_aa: CSARRTDRREAFF
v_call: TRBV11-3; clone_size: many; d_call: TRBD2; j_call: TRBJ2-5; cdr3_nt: TGTGCCAGCAGCACCGGGACTAGCACACAAGAGACCCAGTACTTC; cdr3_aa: CASSTGTSTQETQYF
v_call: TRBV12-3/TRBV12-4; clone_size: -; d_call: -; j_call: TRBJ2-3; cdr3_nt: TGTGCCAGCAGTTTTTTAGGGAGAAAACTCACTGATACGCAGTATTTT; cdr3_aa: CASSFLGRKLTDTQYF
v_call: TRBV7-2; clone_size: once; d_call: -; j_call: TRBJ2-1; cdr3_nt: TGTGCCAGCAGCGCTAGCGTAAATGAGCAGTTCTTC; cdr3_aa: CASSASVNEQFF
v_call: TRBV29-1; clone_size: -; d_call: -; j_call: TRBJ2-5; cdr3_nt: TGCAGCGTCAAAACAGGGTTCGACACCCAGTACTTC; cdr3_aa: CSVKTGFDTQYF
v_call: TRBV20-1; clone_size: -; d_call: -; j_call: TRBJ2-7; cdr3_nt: TGCAGTGCTAGGGTTATGGGTATGGGCGAGCAGTACTTC; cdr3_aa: CSARVMGMGEQYF
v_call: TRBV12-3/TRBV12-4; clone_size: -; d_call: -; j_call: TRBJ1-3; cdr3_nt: TGTGACAGCAGTTTACAGGGAGGGCCTGGAAACACCATATTTTTT; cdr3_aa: CDSSLQGGPGNTIFF
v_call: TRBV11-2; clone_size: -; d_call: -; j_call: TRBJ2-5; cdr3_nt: TGTGCCAGCAACTCTACAGGGCAAGAGACCCAATACTTC; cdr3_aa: CASNSTGQETQYF
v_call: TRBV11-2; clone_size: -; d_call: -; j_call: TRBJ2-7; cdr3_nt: TGTGCCAGCATCTTAGCCGGCACCTCCTACGAGCAGTACTTC; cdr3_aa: CASILAGTSYEQYF
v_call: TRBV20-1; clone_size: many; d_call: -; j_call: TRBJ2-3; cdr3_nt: TGCAGTGCGATGGACTTCAGCACAGATACGCAGTATTTT; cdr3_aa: CSAMDFSTDTQYF
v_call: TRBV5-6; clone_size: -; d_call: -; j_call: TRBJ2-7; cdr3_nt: TGTGCCAACAGCCCAGCGACTAGCAGGGGCTACGAGCAGTACTTC; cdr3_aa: CANSPATSRGYEQYF
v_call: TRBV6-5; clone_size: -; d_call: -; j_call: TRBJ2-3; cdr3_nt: TGTGCCAACAGTTACCTGGCGGAAATAGATACGCAGTATTTT; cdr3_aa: CANSYLAEIDTQYF
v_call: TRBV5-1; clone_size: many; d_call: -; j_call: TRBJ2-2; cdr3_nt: TGCGCCAGCAGCTTGCCTCTCCGGGGAACCGGGGAGCTGTTTTTT; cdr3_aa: CASSLPLRGTGELFF
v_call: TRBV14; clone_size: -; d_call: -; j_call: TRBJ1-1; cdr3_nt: TGTGCCATCAGCCCCGCAGGGGCGTCTGGCACTGAAGCTTTCTTT; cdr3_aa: CAISPAGASGTEAFF
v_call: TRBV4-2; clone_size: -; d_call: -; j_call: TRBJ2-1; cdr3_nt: TGTGCCAGCAGCCAAGTAGAGGCTAGGTTTCCCAATGAGCAGTTCTTC; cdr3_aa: CASSQVEARFPNEQFF
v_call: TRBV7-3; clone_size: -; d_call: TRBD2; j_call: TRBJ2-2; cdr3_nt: TGTGACAGCAGCCGCCTCCGGACTAGCGGGGGGACCGGGGAGCTGTTTTTT; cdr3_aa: CDSSRLRTSGGTGELFF
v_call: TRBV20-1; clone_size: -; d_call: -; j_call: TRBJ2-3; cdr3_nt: TGCAGTGCTAGAGTGCAGCCGAACACAGATACGCAGTTTTTT; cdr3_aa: CSARVQPNTDTQFF
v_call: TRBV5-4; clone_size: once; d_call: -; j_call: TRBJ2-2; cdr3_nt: TGTGCCAGCAGCTTGGGCAGGGCCCCCGGGGAGCTGTCTTTT; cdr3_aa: CASSLGRAPGELSF
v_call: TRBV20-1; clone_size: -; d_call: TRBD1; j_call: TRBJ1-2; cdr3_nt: TGCAGTGTTAGAGAATTAGACAGGGAGGTTCATGGCTACACCTTC; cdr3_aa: CSVRELDREVHGYTF
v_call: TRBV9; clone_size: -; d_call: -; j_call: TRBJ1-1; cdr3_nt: TGTGCCAGCAGCCCGTGGCAGAACACTGAAGGTTTCTTT; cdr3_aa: CASSPWQNTEGFF
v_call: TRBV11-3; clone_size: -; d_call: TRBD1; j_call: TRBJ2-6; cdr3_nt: TGTGCAAGCAACTTAGTTGGACAGGCCCCTGGGGCCAACGTCCTGACTTTC; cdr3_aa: CASNLVGQAPGANVLTF
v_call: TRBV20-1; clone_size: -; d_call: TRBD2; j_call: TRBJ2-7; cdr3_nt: TGCAGTGCTTCCTTTGGGACTAGCCCCAGCGGGGAGCAGTACTTC; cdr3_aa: CSASFGTSPSGEQYF
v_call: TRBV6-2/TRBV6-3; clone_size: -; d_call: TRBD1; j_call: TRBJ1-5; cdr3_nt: TGTGCCAGCAGGGGAACCGGGACAGGGGGCGCAAAGATCAATCAGCCCCAGCATTTT; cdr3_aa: CASRGTGTGGAKINQPQHF
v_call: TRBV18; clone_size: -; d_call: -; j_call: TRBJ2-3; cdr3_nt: TGTGCCAGCTCACCACGGACTCGAACAGATACGCAGTATTTT; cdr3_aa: CASSPRTRTDTQYF
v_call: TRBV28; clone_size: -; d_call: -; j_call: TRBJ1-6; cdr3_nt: TGTGCCAGCAGTCTCCCGCTAGGCAGCTCCTATAATTCACCCCTCCACTTT; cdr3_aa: CASSLPLGSSYNSPLHF
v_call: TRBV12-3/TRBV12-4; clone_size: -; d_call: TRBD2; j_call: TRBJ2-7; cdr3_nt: TGTGCCAGCAGTTTCCCCACTAGCGGTTTGACCTACGAGCAGTACTTC; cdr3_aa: CASSFPTSGLTYEQYF
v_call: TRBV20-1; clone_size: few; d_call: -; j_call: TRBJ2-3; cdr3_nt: TGCAGTGCTAGCCCGCTCACTTTATCCACAGATACGCAGTATTTT; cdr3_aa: CSASPLTLSTDTQYF
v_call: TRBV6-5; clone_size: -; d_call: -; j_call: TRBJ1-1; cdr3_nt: TGTGACAGCAGTTACTCGAGTTGGATTATAAACACTGAAGCTTTCTTT; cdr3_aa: CDSSYSSWIINTEAFF
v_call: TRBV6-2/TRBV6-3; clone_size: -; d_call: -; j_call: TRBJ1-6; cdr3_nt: TGTGCCAGCACCGGACAGCATAATTCACCCCCCCACTTT; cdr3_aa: CASTGQHNSPPHF
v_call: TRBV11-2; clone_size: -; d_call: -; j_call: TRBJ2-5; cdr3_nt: TGTACCAGCAGCCACGCGACGGACCAAGAGTCCCAGTACTTC; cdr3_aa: CTSSHATDQESQYF
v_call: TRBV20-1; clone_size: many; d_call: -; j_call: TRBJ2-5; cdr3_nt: TGCAGTGCTAGAGTGGCAGGGAAAGAGACCCAGTACTTC; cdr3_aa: CSARVAGKETQYF
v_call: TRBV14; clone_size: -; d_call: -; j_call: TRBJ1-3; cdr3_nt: TGTGCCAGCAGCCCTCGGAGAGCGGGAAACACCATATATTTT; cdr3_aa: CASSPRRAGNTIYF
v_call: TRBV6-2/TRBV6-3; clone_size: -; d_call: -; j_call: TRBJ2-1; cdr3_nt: TGTGCCAGCGGCCCACAGGGTTCGAGCTCCTACAATGAGCATTTCTTC; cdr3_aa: CASGPQGSSSYNEHFF